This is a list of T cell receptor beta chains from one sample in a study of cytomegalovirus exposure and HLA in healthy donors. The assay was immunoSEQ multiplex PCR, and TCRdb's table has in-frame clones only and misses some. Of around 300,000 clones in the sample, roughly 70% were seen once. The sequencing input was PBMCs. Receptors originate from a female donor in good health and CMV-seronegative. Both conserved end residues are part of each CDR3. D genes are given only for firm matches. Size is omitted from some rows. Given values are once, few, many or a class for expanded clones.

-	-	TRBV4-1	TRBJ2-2	TGCGCCAGCAGCCAAACAGTCACCGGGGAGCTGTTTTTT	CASSQTVTGELFF
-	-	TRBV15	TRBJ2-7	TGTGCCACCAGCTATAATAGATACGAGCAGTACTTC	CATSYNRYEQYF
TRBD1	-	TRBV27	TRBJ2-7	TGTGCCAGCAGTTCCACAGGGGGGAGATACGAGCAGTACTTC	CASSSTGGRYEQYF
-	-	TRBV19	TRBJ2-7	TGTGCCAGTAGTATTACAGGGGGAGGGCACTACGAGCAGTACTTC	CASSITGGGHYEQYF
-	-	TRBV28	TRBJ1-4	TGTGCCAGCAGTTACCCCCGCGGGGAAAAACTGTTTTTT	CASSYPRGEKLFF
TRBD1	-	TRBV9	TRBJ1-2	TGTGCCAGCAGCGCGGGGGACAGGGTCTTGGATGGCTACACCTTC	CASSAGDRVLDGYTF
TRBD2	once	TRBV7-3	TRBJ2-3	TGTGCCAGCAGCTTAGGGACGAAAGCGGGGTCTAGCACAGATACGCAGTATTTT	CASSLGTKAGSSTDTQYF
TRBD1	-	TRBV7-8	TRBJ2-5	TGTGCCAGCAGCGCCTGGACAGGGGACGGGGAGACCCAGTACTTC	CASSAWTGDGETQYF
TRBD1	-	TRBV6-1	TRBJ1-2	TGTGCCAGCAGTTTCCGGGACAGGGAACGAGGCTACACCTTC	CASSFRDRERGYTF
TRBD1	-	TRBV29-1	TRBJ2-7	TGCAGCGCCGGGACAGGGTTCCACGAGCAGTACTTC	CSAGTGFHEQYF
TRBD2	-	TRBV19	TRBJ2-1	TGTGCCAGTAGTCCCCCGCAGGGACGGGAGGGCCGGGTGCAGTTCTTC	CASSPPQGREGRVQFF
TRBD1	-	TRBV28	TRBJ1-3	TGTGCCAGCAGCTTGACAGGGCTCTCCTCTGGAAACACCATATATTTT	CASSLTGLSSGNTIYF
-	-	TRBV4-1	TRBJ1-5	TGCGCCAGCAGCCAAGATTTTAGTAGGGCAGGGAGCAATCAGCCCCAGCATTTT	CASSQDFSRAGSNQPQHF
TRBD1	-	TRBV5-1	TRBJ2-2	TGCGCCAGCAGCCCGTTCGGGGGACAGGGCGGGGAGCTGTTTTTT	CASSPFGGQGGELFF
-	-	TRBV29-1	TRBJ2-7	TGCAGCGTCGGCCGGGAATGGTCCGAGCAGTACTTC	CSVGREWSEQYF
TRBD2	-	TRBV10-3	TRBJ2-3	TGTGCCATCAGGCCGGGACTAGCGGGAGGGATGGCAGATACGCAGTATTTT	CAIRPGLAGGMADTQYF
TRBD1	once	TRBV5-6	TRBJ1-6	TGTGCCAGCAGCTCGTCGGGACAGGGGGTTAGGTCACCCCTCCACTTT	CASSSSGQGVRSPLHF
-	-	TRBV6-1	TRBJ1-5	TGTGCCAGCAGTGAATTTGGAGGAGGCCATCAGCCCCAGCATTTT	CASSEFGGGHQPQHF
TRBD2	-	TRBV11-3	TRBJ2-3	TGTGCCAGCAGACGACTAGCGGGAGGGCCCACAGATACGCAGTATTTT	CASRRLAGGPTDTQYF
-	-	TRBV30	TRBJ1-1	TGTGCCTGGAGTAGGTCTTCTAGTGACACTGAAGCTTTCTTT	CAWSRSSSDTEAFF
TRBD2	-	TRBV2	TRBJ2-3	TGTGCCAGCAGTCGACTAGCGGATACGCAGTATTTT	CASSRLADTQYF
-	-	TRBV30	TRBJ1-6	TGTGCCTGGAGTGTATGGGGCGAATCACCCCTCCACTTT	CAWSVWGESPLHF
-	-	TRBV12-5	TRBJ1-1	TGTGCTAGTGGTCCCCGTAGCACCAGACAGGTGAACACTGAAGCTTTCTTT	CASGPRSTRQVNTEAFF
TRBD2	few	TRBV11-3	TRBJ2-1	TGTGCCAGCAGCTTAACTAGCGGGAGCTCCTACAATGAGCAGTTCTTC	CASSLTSGSSYNEQFF
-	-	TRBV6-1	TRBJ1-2	TGTGCCAGCATCTTCGTGGGGGGTGGCTACACCTTC	CASIFVGGGYTF
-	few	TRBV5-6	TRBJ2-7	TGTGCCAGCAGCTTGGGTGGGAGAGAGCAGTACTTC	CASSLGGREQYF
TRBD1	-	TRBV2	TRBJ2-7	TGTGCCAGCAGTGAGGGGGACAGGGGAAGGGAGCAGTACTTC	CASSEGDRGREQYF
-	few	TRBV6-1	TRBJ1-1	TGTGCCAGCAGTGGCGTCACACAGCCATTTGAAGCTTTCTTT	CASSGVTQPFEAFF
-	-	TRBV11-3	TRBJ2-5	TGTGCCAGCAGCTTAGATGGGGGGGCGTCGGAGACCCAGTACTTC	CASSLDGGASETQYF
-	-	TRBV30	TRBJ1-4	TGTGCCTGGAGCGGCCCGGGAGAGGATGAAAAACTGTTTTTT	CAWSGPGEDEKLFF
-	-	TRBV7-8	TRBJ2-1	TGTGCCAGCAGCTTAGACCCAACACCGCGGCGAAATGAGCAGTTCTTC	CASSLDPTPRRNEQFF
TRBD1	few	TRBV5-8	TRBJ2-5	TGTGCCAGCAGCTGGACAGGGCCCTTCCAAGAGACCCAGTACTTC	CASSWTGPFQETQYF
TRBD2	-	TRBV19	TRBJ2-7	TGTGCCAGTAGTATGATAGCGGGAGGGTCCTACGAGCAGTACTTC	CASSMIAGGSYEQYF
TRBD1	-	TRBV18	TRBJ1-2	TGTGCCAGCTCGACCCAGGGGGCGTATGGCTACACCTTC	CASSTQGAYGYTF
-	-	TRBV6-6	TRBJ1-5	TGTGCCAGCAGTTACGGTGAGGTTAGCAATCAGCCCCAGCATTTT	CASSYGEVSNQPQHF